These 12 T cell receptor beta chains share one sample of origin, sequenced in a study of cytomegalovirus exposure and HLA in healthy donors. 13 Jbeta primers and 60 Vbeta primers were used for the PCR. Sequenced by immunoSEQ multiplex PCR; TCRdb stores in-frame clones only, minus some. The sample consists of tens of thousands of clones, almost 85% of them appearing once. The sample comprised PBMCs. The receptors originated from a man in his forties or fifties in good health and CMV-seronegative.

V usage is TRBV18 and J usage is TRBJ2-2; no reliable D call. The germline V and J ends were trimmed by 2 bases and 4 bases, with 5 bases remaining between them. Germline V gene sequence: CDR1 KGHSH, CDR2 LQKENI. This CDR3 is 13 amino acids long. CDR3 sequence (DNA): TGTGCCAGCTCACCAGACATCACCGGGGAGCTGTTTTTT. It translates to CASSPDITGELFF.

The genes are TRBV5-6 and TRBJ1-1, with 11 bases aligning to TRBD1. Germline assignment: CDR1 SGHDT and CDR2 YYEEEE. The CDR3 loop spans 14 amino acids. V lost 4 bases to trimming and J lost 11 bases; unmatched junction nucleotides: 10. The CDR3 region is CASSMDRGRGSAFF. Here the CDR3 DNA reads TGTGCCAGCAGCATGGACAGGGGGCGCGGTTCCGCTTTCTTT.

V gene TRBV5-8 combines with J gene TRBJ2-1; TRBD2 agrees at 15 bases. The germline V gene encodes CDR1 SGHTS and CDR2 YDEGEE. CDR3 size: 19 residues. The V gene end was trimmed by 2 bases and the J gene end by 0 bases; junction bases not matched to a gene: 6. The CDR3 nucleotides read TGTGCCAGCAGCTTACTGGGACTAGCGGGGGGAACCTCCTACAATGAGCAGTTCTTC. It translates to CASSLLGLAGGTSYNEQFF.

V and J are TRBV5-6 and TRBJ2-2, with TRBD1 matching over 8 bases. The CDR3 extends over 16 amino acids. The V segment lost 6 bases and the J segment 4 bases; nucleotides outside the gene matches: 11. Germline V gene data show CDR1 as SGHDT and CDR2 as YYEEEE. The CDR3 coding sequence is TGTGCCAGCACCTTAGACAGGGGTCCCCCCACCGGGGAGCTGTTTTTT. This gives the protein CASTLDRGPPTGELFF.

This clone showed up just a few times. The V call is TRBV5-8, the J call TRBJ1-4; D call uncertain. Per the germline V gene, CDR1 is SGHTS and CDR2 is YDEGEE. V dropped 2 bases and J dropped 7 bases, with 12 bases sitting between them. This CDR3 region has 14 residues. CDR3: CASSLKREGEKLFF. CDR3 DNA: TGTGCCAGCAGCTTAAAGAGGGAGGGTGAAAAACTGTTTTTT.

Points on this clone: The sample carries other DNA sequences with the same CDR3. This chain uses TRBV27 with TRBJ1-5, with D perhaps TRBD1 (6 bases). Per the germline V gene, CDR1 is MNHEY and CDR2 is SMNVEV (reference sequence). CDR3 length: 15 residues. V was clipped by 0 bases and J by 1 base, with 7 bases between them. The CDR3 DNA reads TGTGCCAGCAGTTTATCTGGGGGCAGCAATCAGCCCCAGCATTTT. The encoded protein is CASSLSGGSNQPQHF.

The rearrangement uses TRBV27 and TRBJ1-1; D gene uncertain. V shed 2 bases and J shed 3 bases, with 13 bases lying between them. Germline values: CDR1 MNHEY, CDR2 SMNVEV (reference sequence). CDR3 size: 15 residues. The CDR3 loop reads CASSLLRTADTEAFF. The CDR3 DNA reads TGTGCCAGCAGTTTACTCCGGACTGCGGACACTGAAGCTTTCTTT.

V usage is TRBV7-8 and J usage is TRBJ1-2; the D gene is possibly TRBD1 (5 bases). CDR3 length: 14 residues. Trimming removed 2 bases at V and 2 bases at J, with 9 bases between. Germline-derived CDR1 and CDR2 are SGHVS and FQNEAQ. The CDR3 region has the DNA TGTGCCAGCAGCTTAAATACAGGAAACTATGGCTACACCTTC. Translating gives CASSLNTGNYGYTF.

The chain couples TRBV5-8 to TRBJ2-2, with a possible D match to TRBD1 (5 bases). From germline, CDR1 is SGHTS and CDR2 YDEGEE. This CDR3 is 15 amino acids long. Trimming stripped 6 bases from V and 3 bases from J, with 15 bases between. CDR3 nucleotide sequence: TGTGCCAGCAACCTAGGGGAAGTTGACACCGGGGAGCTGTTTTTT. Amino acid sequence: CASNLGEVDTGELFF. Full variable domain (rest looked up from reference TRBV5-8 and TRBJ2-2): EAGVTQSPTHLIKTRGQQATLRCSPISGHTSVYWYQQALGLGLQFLLWYDEGEERNRGNFPPRFSGRQFPNYSSELNVNALELEDSALYLCASNLGEVDTGELFFGEGSRLTVL.

This clone was counted a few times. This chain uses TRBV5-6 with TRBJ2-5; 12 bases line up with TRBD2. Germline loops: CDR1 SGHDT, CDR2 YYEEEE. This CDR3 spans 15 amino acids. V gave up 3 bases and J gave up 3 bases; unmatched junction bases: 3. CDR3 DNA sequence: TGTGCCAGCAGCTACCGACTAGCGGGGGAAGAGACCCAGTACTTC. This sequence encodes CASSYRLAGEETQYF.

The genes are TRBV7-2 and TRBJ2-5; 7 bases are shared with TRBD1. In germline, CDR1 is SGHTA, CDR2 FQGNSA. The length of the CDR3 is 16 residues. V trimming: 1 base; J trimming: 4 bases; junction bases outside the gene matches: 9. This CDR3 is CASSLEGARGTETQYF. CDR3 in DNA: TGTGCCAGCAGCTTAGAGGGCGCCAGGGGGACAGAGACCCAGTACTTC.

V is TRBV7-2 and J is TRBJ2-1; no reliable D call. Germline V CDR1 and CDR2: SGHTA, FQGNSA. V lost 0 bases and J 8 bases, leaving 11 bases between the germline ends. The CDR3 runs to 14 residues. CDR3 DNA sequence: TGTGCCAGCAGCTTAGCCTCCAGGCCCTATGAGCAGTTCTTC. It specifies CASSLASRPYEQFF.